The 28 T cell receptor beta chains presented below share a single source sample, sequenced in a study of blood T cell repertoires in COVID-19. The assay was immunoSEQ multiplex PCR, and TCRdb's table has in-frame clones only and misses some. Of some 340,000 clones listed, under 85% are singletons. Material for sequencing was PBMCs or T cells enriched from blood (not recorded which). The receptors originated from a woman aged 45-60 years who had recovered from COVID-19.

The chain is built from TRBV6-5 and TRBJ2-7; 12 nucleotides align to TRBD2. CDR3 length: 13 amino acids. V was pared by 8 bases and J by 6 bases, with 5 bases of the junction left unmatched. Germline V gene sequence: CDR1 MNHEY, CDR2 SVGAGI. CDR3 bases: TGTGCCAGCTCGACTAGCGGGAGTGGCGAGCAGTACTTC. Its translation is CASSTSGSGEQYF.

The chain links TRBV3-1 (or the pseudogene TRBV3-2) to TRBJ2-1; 11 nucleotides align to TRBD2. There are 17 residues in the CDR3. CDR1 LGHDT and CDR2 YNNKEL come from the germline V gene (reference sequence). V lost 1 base and J lost 4; bases outside the gene matches: 6. The CDR3 reads CASSQGWTSGSYNEQFF. The CDR3 coding sequence is TGTGCCAGCAGCCAAGGGTGGACTAGCGGGTCGTACAATGAGCAGTTCTTC.

The rearrangement joins TRBV27 to TRBJ2-7; 9 nucleotides match TRBD1. Looked up from germline, CDR1 is MNHEY and CDR2 is SMNVEV (reference sequence). Trimming took 2 bases from V and 0 from J; bases not matched to a gene: 5. The CDR3 is 16 residues long. The CDR3: CASSLGYRGLSYEQYF. The CDR3 bases are TGTGCCAGCAGTTTAGGGTACAGGGGGCTCTCCTACGAGCAGTACTTC.

The chain has TRBV12-3 or TRBV12-4 and TRBJ1-2; 7 bases align to TRBD1. J was trimmed by 5 bases and V by 4 bases; bases with no gene match: 4. The CDR3 runs to 13 residues. The chain's CDR3 is CASSWDRLYGYTF. CDR3 DNA: TGTGCCAGCAGTTGGGACAGACTATATGGCTACACCTTC.

This clone was seen only once. This rearrangement joins TRBV30 to TRBJ2-5; D gene uncertain. V was pared by 5 bases and J by 5 bases, with 9 bases between. Germline V lookup: CDR1 GTSNPN, CDR2 SVGIG (reference sequence). This CDR3 region has 11 residues. CDR3 nucleotides: TGTGCCTGGGTAATTGTGGAGACCCAGTACTTC. Translated: CAWVIVETQYF.

The V call is TRBV5-1, the J call TRBJ1-2; D unclear. CDR1 is SGHRS and CDR2 is YFSETQ in the germline V gene. This CDR3 region has 16 residues. Between the trimmed V and J ends, which lost 1 base and 7 bases, there was a span of 20 bases. CDR3: CASSLTGSGGFGGYTF. Written as DNA, the CDR3 is TGCGCCAGCAGCTTGACGGGGTCAGGAGGTTTCGGTGGCTACACCTTC.

This clone was counted a few times. The chain has TRBV7-2 and TRBJ1-1; a weak D match, TRBD1 (5 bases). The ends were cut back, 1 base at V and 9 bases at J, with 21 bases in the middle. CDR3 size: 16 residues. The germline CDR1 and CDR2 sequences are SGHTA and FQGNSA. The CDR3 sequence is CASSLEVVGRGYKAFF. CDR3 DNA sequence: TGTGCCAGCAGCTTAGAAGTTGTGGGAAGGGGATATAAAGCTTTCTTT.

This chain joins TRBV19 and TRBJ1-1; D not certain. The CDR3 totals 12 residues. V lost 10 bases to trimming and J lost 2 bases, with 11 bases between them. The germline V gene encodes CDR1 LNHDA and CDR2 SQIVND (reference sequence). The CDR3 reads CATRGANTEAFF. CDR3 coding DNA: TGTGCCACCAGAGGAGCTAACACTGAAGCTTTCTTT.

The CDR3 here is CASSALIDEQFF. The CDR3 DNA sequence: TGTGCCAGTAGTGCGCTTATCGATGAGCAGTTCTTC. The chain carries TRBV19 and TRBJ2-1; no reliable D call. Between the trimmed V and J ends, which lost 5 bases and 8 bases, there was a span of 10 bases. The germline V gene has CDR1 LNHDA and CDR2 SQIVND (reference sequence). This CDR3 spans 12 amino acids.

V is TRBV12-3 or TRBV12-4 and J is TRBJ1-2; D may be TRBD1 (5 bases). The CDR3 covers 12 residues. The V end was cut by 8 bases, the J end by 4 bases, with 11 bases between. The CDR3: CASGDSRYGYTF. The CDR3 bases are TGTGCCAGCGGAGACAGCCGCTATGGCTACACCTTC.

This sequence joins TRBV27 and TRBJ2-1, with D perhaps TRBD2 (5 bases). V was trimmed by 5 bases and J by 2 bases, leaving 19 bases between them. The CDR3 has 17 amino acids. The V gene's germline CDR1 is MNHEY and CDR2 SMNVEV (reference sequence). The CDR3 region is CASSPVTGINTYNEQFF. In DNA form, the CDR3 reads TGTGCCAGCAGTCCCGTGACCGGGATCAACACCTACAATGAGCAGTTCTTC.

The chain joins TRBV4-1 to TRBJ2-2; 7 bases fit TRBD1. J gave up 4 bases and V 0 bases, and 2 bases lay outside the gene matches. Germline CDR1 is MGHRA and CDR2 is YSYEKL. The CDR3 covers 15 residues. CDR3 sequence reads: CASSQEGQLTGELFF. The CDR3 nucleotides are TGCGCCAGCAGCCAAGAGGGACAGCTCACCGGGGAGCTGTTTTTT.

The chain is built from TRBV6-2 or TRBV6-3 and TRBJ2-7, with 9 nucleotides matching TRBD2. J gave up 3 bases and V 4 bases, and 10 bases lay outside the gene matches. The CDR3 spans 16 residues. Germline V gene lookup returns CDR1 MNHEY and CDR2 SVGEGT. The CDR3 protein is CASSFGTSIVLYEQYF. In DNA, the CDR3 is TGTGCCAGCAGTTTCGGGACTAGCATAGTTCTCTACGAGCAGTACTTC.

This clone appeared once. CDR3 nucleotides: TGTGCCAGCAGTTGGGGGCGGGGGGGCAGAGAGACCCAGTACTTC. This gives the protein CASSWGRGGRETQYF. V gene TRBV6-2 or TRBV6-3 combines with J gene TRBJ2-5, with TRBD2 matching over 9 bases. The CDR3 has 15 residues. J was trimmed by 4 bases and V by 4 bases; bases with no gene match: 7. Germline V gene data show CDR1 as MNHEY and CDR2 as SVGEGT.

The genes are TRBV2 and TRBJ1-2, with TRBD1 matching 9 bases. The junction had 7 bases not matched to a gene; V was cut back by 0 bases and J by 8 bases. The CDR3 consists of 15 residues. CDR1 is SNHLY, CDR2 FYNNEI, per germline. The CDR3 loop reads CASSEALAGTGGYTF. The CDR3 nucleotides read TGTGCCAGCAGTGAAGCGCTAGCAGGGACAGGGGGCTACACCTTC.

The rearrangement uses TRBV4-3 and TRBJ2-1; possibly TRBD1 for D (6 bases). Per the germline V gene, CDR1 is LGHNA and CDR2 is YSLEER. Trimming removed 6 bases at V and 2 bases at J, with 14 bases between. The CDR3 is 15 amino acids. CDR3 in amino acids: CASSHRTDPYNEQFF. The CDR3 coding sequence is TGCGCCAGCAGTCATCGGACAGACCCCTACAATGAGCAGTTCTTC.

The V and J genes are TRBV5-4 and TRBJ2-5; 8 bases match TRBD2. This CDR3 comprises 14 residues. Germline V gives CDR1 SGHNT, CDR2 YYREEE (reference sequence). Losses at the gene ends were 5 bases for V and 4 bases for J; bases not matched to a gene: 7. In nucleotides, the CDR3 is TGTGCCAGCAGTCCCGGGGGGGTTCGAGAGACCCAGTACTTC. This encodes CASSPGGVRETQYF. The full variable domain, its missing parts supplied by reference TRBV5-4 and TRBJ2-5, is ETGVTQSPTHLIKTRGQQVTLRCSSQSGHNTVSWYQQALGQGPQFIFQYYREEENGRGNFPPRFSGLQFPNYSSELNVNALELDDSALYLCASSPGGVRETQYFGPGTRLLVL.

The rearrangement joins TRBV6-5 to TRBJ1-4, with D unclear. Trimming shortened V by 6 bases and J by 8 bases, and 16 bases separated the two germline ends. CDR1 MNHEY and CDR2 SVGAGI come from the germline V gene. The CDR3 has 14 amino acids. In DNA form, the CDR3 reads TGTGCCAGCAGGGTAGCGACCTCAGCAGAAAAACTGTTTTTT. Translation gives CASRVATSAEKLFF.

In its sample, this clone was seen a few times. The chain joins TRBV5-4 to TRBJ1-2; perhaps TRBD1 as D (5 bases). This CDR3 has 16 amino acids. V lost 0 bases to trimming and J lost 8 bases, with 20 bases between them. Per the germline V gene, CDR1 is SGHNT and CDR2 is YYREEE (reference sequence). CDR3 sequence reads: CASSLAIGDRSVGYTF. Written as DNA, the CDR3 is TGTGCCAGCAGCTTGGCCATCGGCGACAGATCGGTAGGCTACACCTTC.

This chain uses TRBV7-9 with TRBJ1-1; a possible D gene is TRBD1 (6 bases). This CDR3 has 15 residues. Per germline, CDR1 SEHNR and CDR2 FQNEAQ (reference sequence). V lost 0 bases and J lost 3, with 11 bases in between. CDR3 bases: TGTGCCAGCAGCTTAGCGGGTGCAGGGGACACTGAAGCTTTCTTT. The encoded protein is CASSLAGAGDTEAFF. The entire variable domain, with the rest obtained from reference TRBV7-9 and TRBJ1-1, is as follows: DTGVSQNPRHKITKRGQNVTFRCDPISEHNRLYWYRQTLGQGPEFLTYFQNEAQLEKSRLLSDRFSAERPKGSFSTLEIQRTEQGDSAMYLCASSLAGAGDTEAFFGQGTRLTVV.

The chain is built from TRBV27 and TRBJ1-6; 9 bases match TRBD1. Germline CDR1 MNHEY, CDR2 SMNVEV (reference sequence). The CDR3 totals 16 residues. V was pared by 3 bases and J by 7 bases, with 7 bases of the junction left unmatched. CDR3 DNA: TGTGCCAGCAGTTTTTTCCCGACAGGGGGAAATTCACCCCTCCACTTT. This codes for CASSFFPTGGNSPLHF.

V usage is TRBV30 and J usage is TRBJ2-7; 7 nucleotides match TRBD2. The germline CDR1 and CDR2 sequences are GTSNPN and SVGIG (reference sequence). This CDR3 has 12 amino acids. The V segment lost 3 bases and the J segment 3 bases; nucleotides outside the gene matches: 2. The CDR3 DNA follows: TGTGCCTGGAGAGCGGGAAGCTACGAGCAGTACTTC. Amino acids: CAWRAGSYEQYF.

The chain carries TRBV6-2 or TRBV6-3 and TRBJ1-1; D perhaps matches TRBD1 (5 bases). Trimming cost V 2 bases and J 4 bases, with 8 bases left between them. The CDR3 has 13 amino acids. CDR1 and CDR2 (germline): MNHEY, SVGEGT. The CDR3 loop reads CASSYGQGTEAFF. For the CDR3, the DNA is TGTGCCAGCAGTTACGGTCAGGGCACTGAAGCTTTCTTT.

The chain is built from TRBV30 and TRBJ1-2, with 7 bases lining up with TRBD1. CDR3 size: 12 residues. Losses at the gene ends were 4 bases for V and 6 bases for J; bases not matched to a gene: 5. Per the germline V gene, CDR1 is GTSNPN and CDR2 is SVGIG (reference sequence). The CDR3 DNA sequence: TGTGCCTGGAAAGAACAGGGGCATGGCTACACCTTC. This translates into CAWKEQGHGYTF.

V and J are TRBV30 and TRBJ2-1; maybe TRBD1 (6 bases). CDR1 and CDR2 (germline): GTSNPN, SVGIG (reference sequence). The CDR3 runs 14 residues. Trimming pared 4 bases from V and 5 bases from J, leaving 15 bases between. The DNA for the CDR3 is TGTGCCTGGACACTTGGGGGCTGGGACAATGAGCAGTTCTTC. This gives the protein CAWTLGGWDNEQFF.

V gene TRBV9 combines with J gene TRBJ2-5, with 11 bases identical to TRBD1. The CDR3 runs to 14 residues. Germline V gene lookup returns CDR1 SGDLS and CDR2 YYNGEE. With V trimmed by 4 bases and J by 4 bases, 3 bases remained unmatched. CDR3 coding DNA: TGTGCCAGCAGCACTGGACAGGGGGCAGAGACCCAGTACTTC. Residues: CASSTGQGAETQYF.

The chain combines TRBV7-9 with TRBJ1-2; 8 bases align to TRBD1. This CDR3 contains 15 residues. Germline values: CDR1 SEHNR, CDR2 FQNEAQ (reference sequence). Trimming cost V 5 bases and J 0 bases; bases outside gene matches: 5. CDR3 sequence: CASSPGTGANYGYTF. Here the CDR3 DNA reads TGTGCCAGCAGCCCGGGGACAGGAGCTAACTATGGCTACACCTTC.

V and J are TRBV30 and TRBJ1-5; D not resolved. Germline-derived CDR1 and CDR2 are GTSNPN and SVGIG (reference sequence). The CDR3 extends over 13 amino acids. The V and J ends lost 1 base and 1 base respectively, with 5 bases between them. The CDR3 is CAWSGASNQPQHF. For the CDR3, the DNA is TGTGCCTGGAGTGGGGCAAGCAATCAGCCCCAGCATTTT.